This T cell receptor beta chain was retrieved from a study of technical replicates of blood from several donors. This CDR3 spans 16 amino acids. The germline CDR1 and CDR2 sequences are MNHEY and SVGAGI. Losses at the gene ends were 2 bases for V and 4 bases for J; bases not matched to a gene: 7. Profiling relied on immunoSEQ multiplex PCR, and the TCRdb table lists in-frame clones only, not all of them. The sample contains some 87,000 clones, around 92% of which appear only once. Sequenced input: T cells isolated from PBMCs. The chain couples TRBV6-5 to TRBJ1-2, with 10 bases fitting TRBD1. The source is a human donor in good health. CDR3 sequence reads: CASSYPLTGGGYGYTF. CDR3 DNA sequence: TGTGCCAGCAGTTACCCCTTGACAGGGGGCGGCTATGGCTACACCTTC.